This T cell receptor beta chain was profiled in a study of identical twins. Unique molecular identifiers were in the cDNA, with template-switch universal primer binding. From the 5' RACE reads, TCRdb called clonotypes with MiXCR, one entry per CDR3 protein. The sample holds about 890,000 distinct CDR3 sequences, more than 9% seen once. Overall study results and limits: The study found that models underestimated out-of-frame TCR alpha sharing in monozygotic twins.

This clonotype has at least ten counts. The antigen is not known. This sample was also put to use in a study of yellow fever vaccine responses in identical twins. From that second work: Reportedly, twins' vaccine T cell responses looked partly convergent and partly personalized.

Sequences were obtained from PBMCs. The receptor comes from a woman aged 18 to 35 in good health.

The CDR3 loop reads CASSLVVEGKLFF. CDR3 DNA sequence: TGTGCCAGCAGTTTGGTGGTAGAGGGAAAACTGTTTTTT. V gene TRBV12-3 or TRBV12-4 combines with J gene TRBJ1-4; D is undetermined. The V end lost 3 bases, the J end lost 10 bases, and 12 bases lay between the germline ends. CDR3 length: 13 residues.